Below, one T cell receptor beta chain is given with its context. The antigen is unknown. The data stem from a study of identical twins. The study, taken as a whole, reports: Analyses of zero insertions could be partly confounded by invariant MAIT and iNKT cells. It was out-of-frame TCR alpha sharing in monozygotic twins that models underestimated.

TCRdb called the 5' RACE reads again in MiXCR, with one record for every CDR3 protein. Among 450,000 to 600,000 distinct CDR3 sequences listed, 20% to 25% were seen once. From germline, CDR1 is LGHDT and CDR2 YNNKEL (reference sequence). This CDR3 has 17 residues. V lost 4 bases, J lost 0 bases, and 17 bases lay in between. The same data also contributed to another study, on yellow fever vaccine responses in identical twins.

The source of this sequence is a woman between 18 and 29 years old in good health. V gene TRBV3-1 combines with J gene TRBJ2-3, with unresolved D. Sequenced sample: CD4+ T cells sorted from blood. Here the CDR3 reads CASSPPPSSSSTDTQYF. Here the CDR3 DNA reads TGTGCCAGCAGCCCACCCCCGAGTAGCAGCAGCACAGATACGCAGTATTTT.